This T cell receptor beta chain was recorded in a study of molecular identifiers for immune sequencing clone quantification. General observations from the study: Whereas naive cells kept under 1% of molecules in clones above 20 RNA copies, such clones held over 98% in effectors.

V lost 1 base and J lost 1; bases outside the gene matches: 2. The V gene's germline CDR1 is WNHNN and CDR2 SYGVQD (reference sequence). The CDR3 is 16 residues long. TCRdb recomputed calls from the PCR reads with MiXCR, one row per CDR3 protein. The repertoire holds over 600,000 distinct CDR3 sequences, with 20% as singletons. This clonotype was found many times. What it recognizes is unknown. V gene TRBV10-1 combines with J gene TRBJ2-3, with TRBD1 matching 10 bases. The receptor was isolated from a human donor in good health. Some libraries in this study had Jurkat cell RNA spiked in. The sequenced sample consisted of naive CD8+ T cells from blood, with Jurkat cell RNA spiked in. As for subset: FACS-sorted CD8+CD4-CCR7+CD45RA+ naive T cells. CDR3 nucleotide sequence: TGCGCCAGCAGTGAGTTCGGGACAGGGGGCACAGATACGCAGTATTTT. It translates to CASSEFGTGGTDTQYF.